This TCR beta chain was captured by sequencing in a study of OX40 agonist ivuxolimab in advanced cancers. Only in-frame clones appear in the TCRdb table, and some are missing; sequencing was by immunoSEQ multiplex PCR. This sample has under 80,000 clones; roughly 80% occur once, and the top ten carry over 0.95%. This clone was seen a single time. Germline CDR1 is SGDLS and CDR2 is YYNGEE. V lost 3 bases, J lost 4 bases, and 16 bases lay in between. The CDR3 consists of 15 residues. The sequencing used CD4+ or CD8+ T cells sorted from blood, collected in a trial of the OX40 agonist ivuxolimab. The sequence was obtained from an adult with an advanced solid tumor such as melanoma, head and neck, liver or kidney cancer. This chain links TRBV9 with TRBJ2-5; D ambiguous. CDR3 coding DNA: TGTGCCAGCAGCGCTCAACTGGTCATCGGAGAGACCCAGTACTTC. It encodes CASSAQLVIGETQYF.